The T cell receptor (beta chain) described here comes from a study of cytomegalovirus exposure and HLA in healthy donors. Primers included in the PCR were 60 Vbeta and 13 Jbeta primers. Per the study methods: As a later analysis found, there were roughly 80 million unique TCR beta chains, of which some 9.9 million were shared. Produced via immunoSEQ multiplex PCR; TCRdb's table is partial and in-frame only. That table is the source of V, J and clone size, and D and trimming were worked out from the DNA. The profile shows fewer than 250,000 clones, about 80% of them singletons. Germline V gene data show CDR1 as MNHEY and CDR2 as SMNVEV (reference sequence). The CDR3 length is 14 residues. The V end lost 5 bases, the J end lost 5 bases, and 12 bases lay between the germline ends.

Sequenced input: PBMCs. The chain joins TRBV27 to TRBJ1-4; no clear D. This receptor was obtained from a male donor in good health and CMV-seronegative. Here the CDR3 reads CASSPSIENEKLFF. The CDR3 nucleotides are TGTGCCAGCAGTCCCTCGATAGAGAATGAAAAACTGTTTTTT.